Each of the 17 T cell receptor beta chains below was sequenced from the same sample in a study of PD-1 blockade in classical Hodgkin lymphoma. Profiling relied on immunoSEQ multiplex PCR, and the TCRdb table lists in-frame clones only, not all of them. Among under 30,000 clones listed, 85% to 90% were seen once. Regarding time point: cycle 4 day 1 (C4D1), after about 6 weeks of nivolumab. Every patient was affected by relapse after autologous stem cell transplantation, while exposure to brentuximab vedotin was not uniform. Using magnetic negative selection, the CD4+ T cells were separated out of thawed PBMCs. The sample was CD4+ T cells from blood, taken before the fourth cycle of nivolumab. These receptor sequences come from a human donor with classical Hodgkin lymphoma.

The gene calls are TRBV27 and TRBJ2-3; a possible D gene is TRBD2 (5 bases). The CDR3 runs 12 residues. Germline CDR1 reads MNHEY; CDR2 reads SMNVEV (reference sequence). V lost 6 bases and J 7 bases, leaving 11 bases between the germline ends. The CDR3 reads CASSPRANTQYF. CDR3 in DNA: TGTGCCAGCAGCCCGAGGGCTAATACGCAGTATTTT.

The chain employs TRBV5-4 and TRBJ2-5; D possibly corresponds to TRBD1 (5 bases). Germline CDR1 reads SGHNT; CDR2 reads YYREEE (reference sequence). The V end lost 0 bases, the J end lost 3 bases, and 6 bases lay between the germline ends. The CDR3 spans 13 residues. The CDR3 sequence: CASSLGREETQYF. In DNA form, the CDR3 reads TGTGCCAGCAGCTTGGGCAGGGAAGAGACCCAGTACTTC.

The chain links TRBV6-1 to TRBJ1-3; D uncertain. Trimming shortened V by 6 bases and J by 2 bases, and 8 bases separated the two germline ends. The CDR3 spans 13 residues. From germline, CDR1 is MNHNS and CDR2 SASEGT. The DNA of the CDR3 is TGTGCCAGCAGCCTAGGGACTGGAAACACCATATATTTT. This codes for CASSLGTGNTIYF.

This CDR3 reads CASSKGLLAYEQYF. Written as DNA, the CDR3 is TGTGCCAGCAGCAAAGGACTCTTGGCCTACGAGCAGTACTTC. The rearrangement links TRBV5-5 to TRBJ2-7; maybe TRBD2 (5 bases). The germline V gene has CDR1 SGHKS and CDR2 YYEKEE (reference sequence). V lost 4 bases to trimming and J lost 2 bases, with 13 bases between them. The CDR3 is 14 amino acids. Complete variable domain (other parts from reference TRBV5-5 and TRBJ2-7): DAGVTQSPTHLIKTRGQQVTLRCSPISGHKSVSWYQQVLGQGPQFIFQYYEKEERGRGNFPDRFSARQFPNYSSELNVNALLLGDSALYLCASSKGLLAYEQYFGPGTRLTVT.

The J gene is TRBJ2-1, the V gene TRBV6-1, with 12 bases lining up with TRBD2. CDR1 MNHNS and CDR2 SASEGT come from the germline V gene. There are 15 residues in the CDR3. Germline trimming cut 6 bases from V and 2 bases from J; bases unmatched to any gene: 2. The CDR3, as DNA: TGTGCCAGCAGACTAGCGGGAGGAACCTACAATGAGCAGTTCTTC. It encodes CASRLAGGTYNEQFF.

This chain joins TRBV7-9 and TRBJ2-5, with 8 bases fitting TRBD2. Germline CDR1 and CDR2: SEHNR and FQNEAQ (reference sequence). J lost 4 bases, V lost 5 bases, and 15 bases had no gene match. The CDR3 has 17 amino acids. DNA for the CDR3: TGTGCCAGCAGCCCACCGCTATCGGTAGCGGGACGAGAGACCCAGTACTTC. This translates into CASSPPLSVAGRETQYF.

This sequence joins TRBV19 and TRBJ1-2; a possible D gene is TRBD1 (6 bases). Trimming shortened V by 7 bases and J by 3 bases, and 12 bases separated the two germline ends. CDR1 LNHDA and CDR2 SQIVND come from the germline V gene (reference sequence). The CDR3 length is 13 residues. Here the CDR3 DNA reads TGTGCCAGTACCCCGACAGGAGACTATGGCTACACCTTC. Protein sequence: CASTPTGDYGYTF.

The CDR3 DNA sequence: TGCGCCAGCAGCCATCAACCAAGACAGGGCGGTAGGCAGCCCCAGCATTTT. Protein product: CASSHQPRQGGRQPQHF. The chain uses TRBV4-1 and TRBJ1-5; 7 positions agree with TRBD1. The CDR3 spans 17 residues. CDR1 MGHRA and CDR2 YSYEKL come from the germline V gene. Losses at the gene ends were 3 bases for V and 7 bases for J; bases not matched to a gene: 15.

V gene TRBV9 combines with J gene TRBJ2-1; 13 nucleotides align to TRBD2. This CDR3 is 16 amino acids long. Germline CDR1 and CDR2: SGDLS and YYNGEE. V shed 3 bases, J shed 10 bases, and the junction held 10 bases outside the gene matches. In nucleotides, the CDR3 is TGTGCCAGCAGCGCAAAGGGACTAGCGGGGCGGTCAGAGCAGTTCTTC. Protein sequence: CASSAKGLAGRSEQFF.

This clone was observed a single time. J is TRBJ2-7 and V is TRBV7-9, with D possibly matching TRBD2 (7 bases). The germline V and J ends were trimmed by 7 bases and 7 bases, with 17 bases remaining between them. The CDR3 length is 13 residues. Germline CDR1 is SEHNR and CDR2 is FQNEAQ (reference sequence). The CDR3 DNA reads as TGTGCCAGCACCCTGGGGGGGCTGGGGGAGCAGTACTTC. It specifies CASTLGGLGEQYF.

The rearrangement joins TRBV6-5 to TRBJ1-1, with D unresolved. V was clipped by 5 bases and J by 8 bases, with 9 bases between them. Germline V gives CDR1 MNHEY, CDR2 SVGAGI. CDR3 length equals 11 residues. The CDR3 region is CASSTVGEAFF. CDR3 bases: TGTGCCAGCAGTACAGTAGGGGAAGCTTTCTTT.

V usage is TRBV7-2 and J usage is TRBJ2-3; D is unresolved. V was trimmed by 3 bases and J by 9 bases, leaving 10 bases between them. This CDR3 is built from 12 residues. Germline V CDR1 and CDR2: SGHTA, FQGNSA. The DNA for the CDR3 is TGTGCCAGCAGCTTTGACCCGTTGACGCAGTATTTT. Its protein product is CASSFDPLTQYF.

This rearrangement joins TRBV4-2 to TRBJ1-5; D is perhaps TRBD1 (5 bases). This CDR3 is 17 amino acids long. Trimming stripped 0 bases from V and 0 bases from J, with 12 bases between. The germline V gene has CDR1 LGHNA and CDR2 YNFKEQ. CDR3 bases: TGTGCCAGCAGCCAAGATGTGGGGGTTCTTAGCAATCAGCCCCAGCATTTT. Its protein is CASSQDVGVLSNQPQHF.

This chain joins TRBV10-3 and TRBJ1-2, with D maybe TRBD1 (5 bases). CDR3 length: 13 residues. Trimming removed 8 bases at V and 5 bases at J, with 15 bases between. Germline CDR1 ENHRY, CDR2 SYGVKD. CDR3 nucleotides: TGTGCCATCCAGGCTTTAGGGGAGTATGGCTACACCTTC. Translation gives CAIQALGEYGYTF.

The V gene is TRBV28, the J gene TRBJ1-2; tentative D call: TRBD1 (5 bases). Trimming took 10 bases from V and 8 from J, leaving 17 bases between them. The CDR3 runs 12 residues. CDR1 is MDHEN, CDR2 SYDVKM, per germline. This CDR3 is CATLDEGRGYTF. CDR3 bases: TGTGCCACCCTAGACGAGGGGCGAGGCTACACCTTC.

V is TRBV7-2 and J is TRBJ2-2, with D hard to call. This CDR3 comprises 17 residues. CDR1 SGHTA and CDR2 FQGNSA come from the germline V gene. The V gene lost 5 bases and the J gene lost 0 bases, with 16 bases spanning the gap. In nucleotides, the CDR3 is TGTGCCAGCAGCCCCCAGTGGGCAAGCGCGAACACCGGGGAGCTGTTTTTT. Translation: CASSPQWASANTGELFF.

The chain combines TRBV4-1 with TRBJ2-3; 8 bases fit TRBD2. Germline trimming cut 0 bases from V and 4 bases from J; bases unmatched to any gene: 3. The CDR3 loop spans 15 amino acids. From germline, CDR1 is MGHRA and CDR2 YSYEKL. CDR3: CASSQDIGRADTQYF. The CDR3 DNA follows: TGCGCCAGCAGCCAAGATATCGGGAGGGCAGATACGCAGTATTTT.